These 13 T cell receptor beta chains originate from one sample sequenced in a study of cytomegalovirus exposure and HLA in healthy donors. It was with 60 Vbeta and 13 Jbeta primers that the PCR ran. Repertoires were generated with immunoSEQ multiplex PCR, while TCRdb's copy carries only in-frame clones and drops some. This sample carries 150,000 to 200,000 clones, with under 6.5% going to the ten biggest clones. The sequencing input was PBMCs. The receptors were gathered from a man aged 25 to 40 in good health and CMV-seronegative.

The rearrangement links TRBV14 to TRBJ2-1; 12 nucleotides agree with TRBD2. Germline CDR1 SGHDN, CDR2 FVKESK. J lost 7 bases, V lost 4 bases, and 14 bases had no gene match. This CDR3 comprises 18 residues. CDR3 sequence reads: CASSPRTASGGASNEQFF. The DNA of the CDR3 is TGTGCCAGCAGCCCCCGGACAGCTAGCGGGGGGGCAAGTAATGAGCAGTTCTTC.

The rearrangement links TRBV9 to TRBJ2-7; TRBD2 matches 12 bases. Trimming cost V 4 bases and J 0 bases; bases outside gene matches: 8. Per the germline V gene, CDR1 is SGDLS and CDR2 is YYNGEE. The length of the CDR3 is 17 residues. CDR3: CASSRTTSGRTSYEQYF. CDR3 in DNA: TGTGCCAGCAGCCGGACGACTAGCGGGAGAACCTCCTACGAGCAGTACTTC.

The rearrangement links TRBV6-1 to TRBJ2-5; 9 bases fit TRBD1. CDR1 is MNHNS, CDR2 SASEGT, per germline. After removal of 3 bases from V and 3 bases from J, the junction contained 5 bases not matched to a gene. The CDR3 is made up of 15 amino acids. CDR3 DNA sequence: TGTGCCAGCAGTGACCTTGACAGGGGGGAAGAGACCCAGTACTTC. Translated: CASSDLDRGEETQYF.

V and J are TRBV7-9 and TRBJ2-2; possibly TRBD1 for D (5 bases). Trimming cost V 8 bases and J 0 bases, with 10 bases left between them. The CDR3 loop spans 14 amino acids. Germline V gene sequence: CDR1 SEHNR, CDR2 FQNEAQ (reference sequence). CDR3 coding DNA: TGTGCCAGCCCGGAAGGGGCGAACACCGGGGAGCTGTTTTTT. Translated, it gives CASPEGANTGELFF.

The chain employs TRBV6-5 and TRBJ1-3, with unresolved D. Germline V gives CDR1 MNHEY, CDR2 SVGAGI. The V end was cut by 0 bases, the J end by 10 bases, with 10 bases between. This CDR3 is 13 amino acids long. The CDR3 nucleotides read TGTGCCAGCAGTTACTCTTTAGAGAGGACCATATATTTT. Its protein is CASSYSLERTIYF.

This chain connects TRBV2 to TRBJ2-5, with TRBD1 matching 8 bases. The J call may be wrong; the DNA end is better matched by TRBJ2-7. The CDR3 contains 14 residues. Germline CDR1 SNHLY, CDR2 FYNNEI. The CDR3 DNA reads TGTGCCAGCAGTGAGGGACAGGACCCCTACGAGCAGTACTTC. Protein: CASSEGQDPYEQYF.

The chain joins TRBV28 to TRBJ1-5; D is possibly TRBD1 (5 bases). V shed 3 bases and J shed 4 bases, with 13 bases lying between them. The CDR3 is 15 amino acids. Germline V gene lookup returns CDR1 MDHEN and CDR2 SYDVKM. This CDR3 reads CASSFEGKGNQPQHF. The CDR3, as DNA: TGTGCCAGCAGTTTCGAAGGAAAGGGGAATCAGCCCCAGCATTTT.

To note about this clone: The same CDR3 also results from other DNA sequences found in this sample. The chain uses TRBV19 and TRBJ2-1, with 13 bases that match TRBD2. The germline CDR1 and CDR2 sequences are LNHDA and SQIVND (reference sequence). The V gene end was trimmed by 5 bases and the J gene end by 4 bases; junction bases not matched to a gene: 5. This CDR3 contains 16 residues. As DNA, the CDR3 is TGTGCCAGTAGTTTACTAGCGGGAGGGGAATACAATGAGCAGTTCTTC. Translated: CASSLLAGGEYNEQFF.

The CDR3 reads CASRGGALLSGYTF. In DNA, the CDR3 is TGTGCCAGTAGGGGGGGGGCGCTTCTCAGTGGCTACACCTTC. The chain carries TRBV28 and TRBJ1-2; D may be TRBD1 (6 bases). Germline V CDR1 and CDR2: MDHEN, SYDVKM. V lost 9 bases and J lost 7, with 21 bases in between. The CDR3 is 14 residues long.

The CDR3 here is CAWSLSGTANQPQHF. CDR3 coding DNA: TGTGCCTGGAGCCTATCCGGGACAGCTAATCAGCCCCAGCATTTT. This chain joins TRBV30 and TRBJ1-5; 7 positions agree with TRBD1. After removal of 3 bases from V and 4 bases from J, the junction contained 9 bases not matched to a gene. Per the germline V gene, CDR1 is GTSNPN and CDR2 is SVGIG (reference sequence). The CDR3 length is 15 residues. Drawing the rest from reference TRBV30 and TRBJ1-5, the complete variable domain is SQTIHQWPATLVQPVGSPLSLECTVEGTSNPNLYWYRQAAGRGLQLLFYSVGIGQISSEVPQNLSASRPQDRQFILSSKKLLLSDSGFYLCAWSLSGTANQPQHFGDGTRLSIL.

The chain joins TRBV9 to TRBJ1-6; D unresolved. The CDR3 consists of 13 residues. Deletions cut 0 bases from V and 11 bases from J, with 9 bases between. Germline CDR1 reads SGDLS; CDR2 reads YYNGEE. Written as DNA, the CDR3 is TGTGCCAGCAGCGTAGGCCTAGCGGCACCCCTCCACTTT. This gives the protein CASSVGLAAPLHF.

The rearrangement uses TRBV2 and TRBJ1-2; possible D gene TRBD1, 6 bases. Germline V CDR1 and CDR2: SNHLY, FYNNEI. The V end was cut by 2 bases, the J end by 13 bases, with 17 bases between. The length of the CDR3 is 13 residues. In DNA, the CDR3 is TGTGCCAGCAGTGAATCAGGGGTTATGGCTTTCACCTTC. Protein product: CASSESGVMAFTF.

The chain combines TRBV30 with TRBJ1-3; D not certain. There are 17 residues in the CDR3. The V end lost 0 bases, the J end lost 5 bases, and 20 bases lay between the germline ends. Per germline, CDR1 GTSNPN and CDR2 SVGIG (reference sequence). CDR3 in amino acids: CAWSVLGASRVRNTIYF. CDR3 bases: TGTGCCTGGAGTGTACTAGGAGCCAGCCGAGTACGAAACACCATATATTTT.